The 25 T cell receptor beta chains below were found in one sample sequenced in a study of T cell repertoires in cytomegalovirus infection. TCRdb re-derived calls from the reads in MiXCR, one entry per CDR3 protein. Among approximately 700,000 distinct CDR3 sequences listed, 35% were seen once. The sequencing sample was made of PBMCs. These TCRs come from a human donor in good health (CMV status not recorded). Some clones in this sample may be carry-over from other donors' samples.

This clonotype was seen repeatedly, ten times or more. The CDR3: CASSDLFRDTQYF. As DNA, the CDR3 is TGTGCCAGCAGTGATTTGTTCCGAGATACGCAGTATTTT. The rearrangement joins TRBV6-1 to TRBJ2-3; D unresolved. Germline CDR1 and CDR2: MNHNS and SASEGT. The CDR3 loop spans 13 amino acids. The V end was cut by 3 bases, the J end by 5 bases, with 9 bases between.

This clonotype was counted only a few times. The CDR3 here is CASSSRGEVMEKLFF. CDR3 nucleotides: TGTGCCAGCAGCTCGCGCGGGGAGGTTATGGAAAAACTGTTTTTT. This sequence joins TRBV7-2 and TRBJ1-4; D gene ambiguous. V lost 4 bases to trimming and J lost 8 bases, with 17 bases between them. Germline V lookup: CDR1 SGHTA, CDR2 FQGNSA. There are 15 residues in the CDR3.

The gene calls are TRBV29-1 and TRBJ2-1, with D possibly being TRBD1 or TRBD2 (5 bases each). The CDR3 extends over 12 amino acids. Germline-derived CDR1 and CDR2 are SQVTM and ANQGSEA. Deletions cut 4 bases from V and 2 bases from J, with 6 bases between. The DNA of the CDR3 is TGCAGCGTTGGAGGGGCCTACAATGAGCAGTTCTTC. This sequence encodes CSVGGAYNEQFF.

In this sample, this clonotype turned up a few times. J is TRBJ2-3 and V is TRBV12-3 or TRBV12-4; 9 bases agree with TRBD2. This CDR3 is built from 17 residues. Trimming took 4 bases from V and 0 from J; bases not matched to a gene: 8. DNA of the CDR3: TGTGCCAGCAGTTCCCGCCTAGCGGGAACCAGCACAGATACGCAGTATTTT. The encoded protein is CASSSRLAGTSTDTQYF.

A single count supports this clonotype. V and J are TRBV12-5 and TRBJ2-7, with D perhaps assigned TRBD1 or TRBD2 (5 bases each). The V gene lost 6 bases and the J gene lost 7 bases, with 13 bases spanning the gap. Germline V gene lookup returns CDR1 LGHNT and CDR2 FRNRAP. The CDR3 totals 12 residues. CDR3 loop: CASGRGFAEQYF. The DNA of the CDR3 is TGTGCTAGTGGGAGGGGATTTGCGGAGCAGTACTTC. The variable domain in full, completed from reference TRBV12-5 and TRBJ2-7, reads DARVTQTPRHKVTEMGQEVTMRCQPILGHNTVFWYRQTMMQGLELLAYFRNRAPLDDSGMPKDRFSAEMPDATLATLKIQPSEPRDSAVYFCASGRGFAEQYFGPGTRLTVT.

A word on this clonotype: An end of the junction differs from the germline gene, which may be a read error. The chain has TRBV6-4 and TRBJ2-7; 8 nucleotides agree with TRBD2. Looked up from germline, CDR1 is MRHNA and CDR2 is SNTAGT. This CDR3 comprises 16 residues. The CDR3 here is CVSSDTHGTSSYEQYF. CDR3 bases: TGTGTCAGCAGCGATACCCACGGGACTAGCTCCTACGAGCAGTACTTC.

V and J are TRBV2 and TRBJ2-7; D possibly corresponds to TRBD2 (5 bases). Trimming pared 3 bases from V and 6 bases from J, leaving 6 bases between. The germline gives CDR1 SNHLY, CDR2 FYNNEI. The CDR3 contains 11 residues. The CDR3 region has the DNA TGTGCCAGCAGTGATGGACTCGAGCAGTACTTC. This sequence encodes CASSDGLEQYF.

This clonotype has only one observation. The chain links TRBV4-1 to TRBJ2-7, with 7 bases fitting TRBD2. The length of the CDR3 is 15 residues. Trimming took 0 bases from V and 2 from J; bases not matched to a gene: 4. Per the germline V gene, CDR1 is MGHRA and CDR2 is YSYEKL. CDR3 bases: TGCGCCAGCAGCCAAGAGCCAGCGGGGACCTACGAGCAGTACTTC. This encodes CASSQEPAGTYEQYF.

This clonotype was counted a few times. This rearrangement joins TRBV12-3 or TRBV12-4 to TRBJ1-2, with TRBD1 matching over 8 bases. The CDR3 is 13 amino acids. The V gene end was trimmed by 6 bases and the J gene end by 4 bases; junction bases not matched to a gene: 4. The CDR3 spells CASSRGPGYGYTF. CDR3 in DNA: TGTGCCAGCAGCAGGGGGCCCGGCTATGGCTACACCTTC.

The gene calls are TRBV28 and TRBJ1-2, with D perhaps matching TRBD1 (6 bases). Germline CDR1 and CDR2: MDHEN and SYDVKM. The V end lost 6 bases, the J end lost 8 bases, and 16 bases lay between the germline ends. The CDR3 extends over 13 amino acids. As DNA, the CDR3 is TGTGCCAGCAGGGAAAACACAGGGTCCGGCTACACCTTC. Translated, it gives CASRENTGSGYTF.

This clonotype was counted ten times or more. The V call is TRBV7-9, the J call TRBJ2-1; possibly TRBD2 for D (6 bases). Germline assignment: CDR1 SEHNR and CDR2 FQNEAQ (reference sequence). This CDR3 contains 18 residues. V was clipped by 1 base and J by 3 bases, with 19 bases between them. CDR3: CASSLGRGLRGNYNEQFF. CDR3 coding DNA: TGTGCCAGCAGCTTAGGGAGGGGTCTTCGCGGAAACTACAATGAGCAGTTCTTC.

The CDR3 sequence is CASRRQGANNEQFF. CDR3 DNA: TGTGCCAGCAGGAGACAGGGGGCAAATAATGAGCAGTTCTTC. The genes are TRBV6-1 and TRBJ2-1, with 10 bases that match TRBD1. This CDR3 spans 14 amino acids. Trimming cost V 6 bases and J 7 bases; bases outside gene matches: 6. Germline V gives CDR1 MNHNS, CDR2 SASEGT.

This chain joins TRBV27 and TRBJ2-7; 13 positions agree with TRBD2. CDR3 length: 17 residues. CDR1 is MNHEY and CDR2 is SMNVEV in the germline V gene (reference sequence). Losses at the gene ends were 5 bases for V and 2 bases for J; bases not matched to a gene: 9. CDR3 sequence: CASSPWTSGGAAYEQYF. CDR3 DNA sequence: TGTGCCAGCAGTCCCTGGACTAGCGGGGGAGCAGCCTACGAGCAGTACTTC.

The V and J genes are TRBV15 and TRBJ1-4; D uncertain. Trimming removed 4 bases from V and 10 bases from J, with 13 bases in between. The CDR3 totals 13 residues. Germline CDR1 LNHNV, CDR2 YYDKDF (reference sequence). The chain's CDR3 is CATSNRDDGKLFF. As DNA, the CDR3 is TGTGCCACCAGCAACCGTGACGATGGAAAACTGTTTTTT.

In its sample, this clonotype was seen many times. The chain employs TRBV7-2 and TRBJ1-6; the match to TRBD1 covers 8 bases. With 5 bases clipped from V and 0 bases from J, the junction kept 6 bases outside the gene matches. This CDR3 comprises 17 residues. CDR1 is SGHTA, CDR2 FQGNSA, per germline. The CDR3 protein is CASSLQGVSSYNSPLHF. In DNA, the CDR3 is TGTGCCAGCAGCCTACAGGGGGTTAGCTCCTATAATTCACCCCTCCACTTT. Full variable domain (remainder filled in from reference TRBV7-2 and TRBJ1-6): GAGVSQSPSNKVTEKGKDVELRCDPISGHTALYWYRQSLGQGLEFLIYFQGNSAPDKSGLPSDRFSAERTGGSVSTLTIQRTQQEDSAVYLCASSLQGVSSYNSPLHFGNGTRLTVT.

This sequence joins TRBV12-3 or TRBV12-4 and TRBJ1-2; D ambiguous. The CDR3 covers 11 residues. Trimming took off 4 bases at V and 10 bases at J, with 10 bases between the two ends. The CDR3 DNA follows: TGTGCCAGCAGTTCGGTCCTCACCTACACCTTC. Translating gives CASSSVLTYTF.

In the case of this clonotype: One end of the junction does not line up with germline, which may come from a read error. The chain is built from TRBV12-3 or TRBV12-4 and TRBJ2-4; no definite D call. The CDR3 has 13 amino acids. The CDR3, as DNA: TGTGCCAGCACTTTAGGGTCCAAAAACATTCAGTACTTC. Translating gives CASTLGSKNIQYF.

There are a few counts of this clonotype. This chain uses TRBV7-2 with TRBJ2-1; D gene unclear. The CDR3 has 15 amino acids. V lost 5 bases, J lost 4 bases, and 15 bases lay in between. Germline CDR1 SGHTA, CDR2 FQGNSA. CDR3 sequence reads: CASSKVALGYNEQFF. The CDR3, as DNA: TGTGCCAGCAGCAAGGTGGCCCTGGGATACAATGAGCAGTTCTTC.

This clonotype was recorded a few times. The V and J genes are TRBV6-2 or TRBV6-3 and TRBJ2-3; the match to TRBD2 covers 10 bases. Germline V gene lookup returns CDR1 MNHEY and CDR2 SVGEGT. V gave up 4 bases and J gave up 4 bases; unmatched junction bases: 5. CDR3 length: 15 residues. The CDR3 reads CASSWLAGDSDTQYF. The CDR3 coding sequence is TGTGCCAGCAGTTGGCTAGCGGGGGATTCAGATACGCAGTATTTT.

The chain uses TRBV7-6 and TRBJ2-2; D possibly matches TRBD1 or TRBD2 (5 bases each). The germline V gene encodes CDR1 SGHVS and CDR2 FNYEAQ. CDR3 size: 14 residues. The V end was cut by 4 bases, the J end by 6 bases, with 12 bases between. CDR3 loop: CASSSGTLAGELFF. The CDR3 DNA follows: TGTGCCAGCAGCTCCGGGACCCTCGCCGGGGAGCTGTTTTTT. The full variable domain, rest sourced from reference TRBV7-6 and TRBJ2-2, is GAGVSQSPRYKVTKRGQDVALRCDPISGHVSLYWYRQALGQGPEFLTYFNYEAQQDKSGLPNDRFSAERPEGSISTLTIQRTEQRDSAMYRCASSSGTLAGELFFGEGSRLTVL.

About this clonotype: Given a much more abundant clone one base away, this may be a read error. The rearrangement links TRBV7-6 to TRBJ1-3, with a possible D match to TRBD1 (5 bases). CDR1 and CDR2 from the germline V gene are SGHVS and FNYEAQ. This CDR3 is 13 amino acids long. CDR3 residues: CASSTGQRNTICF. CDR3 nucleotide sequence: TGTGCCAGCAGCACCGGACAAAGAAACACCATATGTTTT.

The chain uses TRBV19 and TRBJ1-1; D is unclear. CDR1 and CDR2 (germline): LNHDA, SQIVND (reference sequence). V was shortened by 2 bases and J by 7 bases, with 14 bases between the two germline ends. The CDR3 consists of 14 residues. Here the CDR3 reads CASSIKIGSYEAFF. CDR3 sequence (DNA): TGTGCCAGTAGTATAAAAATTGGCAGTTATGAAGCTTTCTTT.

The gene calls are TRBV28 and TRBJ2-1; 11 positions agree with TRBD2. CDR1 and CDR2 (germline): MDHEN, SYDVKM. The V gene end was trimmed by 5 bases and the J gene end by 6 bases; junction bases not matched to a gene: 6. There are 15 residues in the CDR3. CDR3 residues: CASSPLAGGINEQFF. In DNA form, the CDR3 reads TGTGCCAGCAGTCCGCTAGCGGGAGGCATCAATGAGCAGTTCTTC.

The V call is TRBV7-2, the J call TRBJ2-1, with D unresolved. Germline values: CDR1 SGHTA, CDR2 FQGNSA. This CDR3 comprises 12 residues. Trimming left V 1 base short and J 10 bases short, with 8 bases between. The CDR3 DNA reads TGTGCCAGCAGCTTAGAATGGCGGGAGCAGTTCTTC. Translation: CASSLEWREQFF.

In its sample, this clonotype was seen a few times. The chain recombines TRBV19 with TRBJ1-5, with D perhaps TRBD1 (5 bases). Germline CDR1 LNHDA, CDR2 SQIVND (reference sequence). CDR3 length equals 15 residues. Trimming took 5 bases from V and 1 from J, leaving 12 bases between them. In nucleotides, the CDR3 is TGTGCCAGTAGTCAGGGCCAAGTGAGCAATCAGCCCCAGCATTTT. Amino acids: CASSQGQVSNQPQHF. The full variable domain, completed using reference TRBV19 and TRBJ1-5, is DGGITQSPKYLFRKEGQNVTLSCEQNLNHDAMYWYRQDPGQGLRLIYYSQIVNDFQKGDIAEGYSVSREKKESFPLTVTSAQKNPTAFYLCASSQGQVSNQPQHFGDGTRLSIL.